This T cell receptor beta chain stems from a study of blood T cells in healthy people across ages. Study-level results: Higher diversity, along with more naive CD4+ cells, distinguished long-lived donors from aged donors.

The CDR3 extends over 14 amino acids. Germline V gives CDR1 SGHRS, CDR2 YFSETQ. V lost 4 bases and J 4 bases, leaving 15 bases between the germline ends. A remark on this clonotype: Its antigen is not identified.

A second PCR of 7 to 11 cycles used a sample-barcoded 5' primer and a J-beta primer mix. Each CDR3 protein is one row after TCRdb ran MiXCR on the 5' RACE reads. The data hold 750,000 to 1,000,000 distinct CDR3 sequences, with roughly 28% observed a single time. The same data also went into a second study, on T cells of mothers and their children. That investigation notes: Random nucleotides (2-4) and sample barcodes were added by the M1S primer used in the second PCR. Normalized overlap was always slightly, never significantly, higher in related than unrelated mother-child pairs.

The origin of this receptor is a woman aged 40-49 years in good health. Sequencing was done on a sample of blood. This chain links TRBV5-1 with TRBJ2-7; D is ambiguous. The CDR3 sequence: CASSVGPSLYEQYF. In nucleotides, the CDR3 is TGCGCCAGCAGCGTAGGACCCAGCCTGTACGAGCAGTACTTC.